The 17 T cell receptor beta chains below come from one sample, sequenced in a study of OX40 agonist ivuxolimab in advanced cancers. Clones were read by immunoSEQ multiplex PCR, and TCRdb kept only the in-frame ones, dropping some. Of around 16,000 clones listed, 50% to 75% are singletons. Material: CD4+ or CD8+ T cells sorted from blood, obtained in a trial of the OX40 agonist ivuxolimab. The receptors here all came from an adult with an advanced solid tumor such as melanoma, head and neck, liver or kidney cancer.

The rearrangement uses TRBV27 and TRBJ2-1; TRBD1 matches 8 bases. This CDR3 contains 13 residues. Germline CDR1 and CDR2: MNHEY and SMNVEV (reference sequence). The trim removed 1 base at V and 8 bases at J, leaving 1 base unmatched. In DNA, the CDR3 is TGTGCCAGCAGTTTATGGACAGGGTATGAGCAGTTCTTC. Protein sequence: CASSLWTGYEQFF.

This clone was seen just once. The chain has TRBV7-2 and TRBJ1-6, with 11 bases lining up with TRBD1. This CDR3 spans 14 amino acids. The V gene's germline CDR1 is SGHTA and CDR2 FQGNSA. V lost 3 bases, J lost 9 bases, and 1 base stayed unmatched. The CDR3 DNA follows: TGTGCCAGCAGCTTCGGACAGGGGGCTTCACCCCTCCACTTT. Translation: CASSFGQGASPLHF.

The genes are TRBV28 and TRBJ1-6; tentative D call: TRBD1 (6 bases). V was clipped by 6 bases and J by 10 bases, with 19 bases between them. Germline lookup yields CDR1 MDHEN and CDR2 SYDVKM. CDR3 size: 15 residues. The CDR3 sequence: CASRKRDTWSSPLHF. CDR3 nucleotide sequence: TGTGCCAGCAGGAAAAGGGACACGTGGAGCTCACCCCTCCACTTT.

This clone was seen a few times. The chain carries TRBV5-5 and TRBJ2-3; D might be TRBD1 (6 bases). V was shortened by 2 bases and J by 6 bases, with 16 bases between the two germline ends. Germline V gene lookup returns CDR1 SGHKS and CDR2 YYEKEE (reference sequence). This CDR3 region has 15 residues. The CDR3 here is CASSLQGSDRDTQYF. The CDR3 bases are TGTGCCAGCAGCTTACAGGGAAGCGATAGGGATACGCAGTATTTT.

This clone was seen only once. The CDR3 spells CASSLGGSSGNTIYF. Written as DNA, the CDR3 is TGTGCCAGCAGTTTAGGCGGCAGCTCTGGAAACACCATATATTTT. The chain links TRBV27 to TRBJ1-3; no clear D gene. The germline CDR1 and CDR2 sequences are MNHEY and SMNVEV (reference sequence). Deletions cut 2 bases from V and 0 bases from J, with 8 bases between. This CDR3 spans 15 amino acids.

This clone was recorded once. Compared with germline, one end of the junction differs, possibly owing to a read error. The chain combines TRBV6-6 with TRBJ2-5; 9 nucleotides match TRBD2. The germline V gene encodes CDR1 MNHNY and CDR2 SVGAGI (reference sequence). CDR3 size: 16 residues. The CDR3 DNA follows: TGTGCCAGCAGTTCAATTCTAGCGGGGTCTCAAGGGACCCAGTACTTC. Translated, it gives CASSSILAGSQGTQYF.

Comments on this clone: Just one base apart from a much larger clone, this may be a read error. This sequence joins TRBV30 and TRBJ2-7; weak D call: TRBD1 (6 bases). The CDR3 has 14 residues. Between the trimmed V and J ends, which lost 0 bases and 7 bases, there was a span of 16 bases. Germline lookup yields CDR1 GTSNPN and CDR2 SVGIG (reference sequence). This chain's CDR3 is CAWSVGQRALEQYF. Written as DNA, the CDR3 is TGTGCCTGGAGTGTAGGACAGAGGGCGCTTGAGCAGTACTTC. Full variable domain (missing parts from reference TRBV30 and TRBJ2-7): SQTIHQWPATLVQPVGSPLSLECTVEGTSNPNLYWYRQAAGRGLQLLFYSVGIGQISSEVPQNLSASRPQDRQFILSSKKLLLSDSGFYLCAWSVGQRALEQYFGPGTRLTVT.

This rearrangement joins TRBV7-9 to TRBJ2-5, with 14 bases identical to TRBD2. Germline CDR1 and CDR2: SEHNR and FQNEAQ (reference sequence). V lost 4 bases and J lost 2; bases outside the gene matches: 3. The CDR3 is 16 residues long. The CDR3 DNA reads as TGTGCCAGCAGCTCGACTAGCGGGGGGGGACAAGAGACCCAGTACTTC. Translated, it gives CASSSTSGGGQETQYF.

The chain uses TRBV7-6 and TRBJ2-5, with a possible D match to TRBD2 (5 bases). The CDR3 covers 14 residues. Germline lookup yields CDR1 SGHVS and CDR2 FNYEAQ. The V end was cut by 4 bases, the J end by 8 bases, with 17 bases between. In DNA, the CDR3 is TGTGCCAGCAGCTCGGTCAGCGGCCTGGCAACCCAGTACTTC. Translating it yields CASSSVSGLATQYF.

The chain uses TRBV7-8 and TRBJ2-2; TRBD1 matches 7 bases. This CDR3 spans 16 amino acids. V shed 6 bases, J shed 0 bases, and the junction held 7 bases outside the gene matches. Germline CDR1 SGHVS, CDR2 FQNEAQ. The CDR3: CASRDPQGTNTGELFF. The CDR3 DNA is TGTGCCAGCAGGGACCCACAGGGGACGAACACCGGGGAGCTGTTTTTT.

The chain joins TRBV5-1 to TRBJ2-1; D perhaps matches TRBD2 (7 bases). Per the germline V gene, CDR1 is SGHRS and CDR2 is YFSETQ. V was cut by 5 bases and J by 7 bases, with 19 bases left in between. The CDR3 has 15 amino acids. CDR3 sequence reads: CASRPPGGPFNEQFF. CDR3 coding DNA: TGCGCCAGCAGACCGCCGGGGGGCCCCTTTAATGAGCAGTTCTTC.

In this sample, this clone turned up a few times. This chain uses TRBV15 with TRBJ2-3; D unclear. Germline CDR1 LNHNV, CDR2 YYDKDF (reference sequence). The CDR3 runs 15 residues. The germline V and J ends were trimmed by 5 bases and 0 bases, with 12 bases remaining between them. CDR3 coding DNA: TGTGCCACCAGCCCGGAGCGCGCTAGCACAGATACGCAGTATTTT. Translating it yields CATSPERASTDTQYF.

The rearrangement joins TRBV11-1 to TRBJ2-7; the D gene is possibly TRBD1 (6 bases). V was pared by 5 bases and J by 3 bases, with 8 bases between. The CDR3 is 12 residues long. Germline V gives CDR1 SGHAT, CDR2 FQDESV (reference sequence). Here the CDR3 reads CASSPTGYEQYF. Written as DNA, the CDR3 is TGTGCCAGCAGCCCGACAGGCTACGAGCAGTACTTC.

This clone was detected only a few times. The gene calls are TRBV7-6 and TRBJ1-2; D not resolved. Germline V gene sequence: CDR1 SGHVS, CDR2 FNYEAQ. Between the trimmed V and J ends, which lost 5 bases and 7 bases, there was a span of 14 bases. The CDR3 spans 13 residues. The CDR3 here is CASSQAGTFGYTF. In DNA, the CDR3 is TGTGCCAGCAGCCAGGCCGGAACCTTTGGCTACACCTTC.

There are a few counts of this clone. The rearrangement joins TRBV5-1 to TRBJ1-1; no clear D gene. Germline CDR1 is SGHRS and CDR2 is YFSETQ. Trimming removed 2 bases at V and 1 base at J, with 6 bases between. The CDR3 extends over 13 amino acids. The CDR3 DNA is TGCGCCAGCAGCTTAGGAGGGAACACTGAAGCTTTCTTT. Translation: CASSLGGNTEAFF.

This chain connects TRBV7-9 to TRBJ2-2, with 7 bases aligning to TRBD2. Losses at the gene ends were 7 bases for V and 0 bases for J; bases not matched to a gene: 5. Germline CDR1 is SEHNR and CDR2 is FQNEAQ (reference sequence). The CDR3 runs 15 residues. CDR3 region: CASTPGGTNTGELFF. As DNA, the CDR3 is TGTGCCAGCACCCCGGGGGGTACGAACACCGGGGAGCTGTTTTTT.

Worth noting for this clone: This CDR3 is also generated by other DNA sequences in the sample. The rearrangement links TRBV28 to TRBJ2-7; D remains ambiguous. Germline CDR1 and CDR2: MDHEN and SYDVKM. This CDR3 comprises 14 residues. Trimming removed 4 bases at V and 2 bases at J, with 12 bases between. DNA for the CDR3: TGTGCCAGCAGTTCAAGGCAGTTAGCCTACGAGCAGTACTTC. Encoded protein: CASSSRQLAYEQYF.